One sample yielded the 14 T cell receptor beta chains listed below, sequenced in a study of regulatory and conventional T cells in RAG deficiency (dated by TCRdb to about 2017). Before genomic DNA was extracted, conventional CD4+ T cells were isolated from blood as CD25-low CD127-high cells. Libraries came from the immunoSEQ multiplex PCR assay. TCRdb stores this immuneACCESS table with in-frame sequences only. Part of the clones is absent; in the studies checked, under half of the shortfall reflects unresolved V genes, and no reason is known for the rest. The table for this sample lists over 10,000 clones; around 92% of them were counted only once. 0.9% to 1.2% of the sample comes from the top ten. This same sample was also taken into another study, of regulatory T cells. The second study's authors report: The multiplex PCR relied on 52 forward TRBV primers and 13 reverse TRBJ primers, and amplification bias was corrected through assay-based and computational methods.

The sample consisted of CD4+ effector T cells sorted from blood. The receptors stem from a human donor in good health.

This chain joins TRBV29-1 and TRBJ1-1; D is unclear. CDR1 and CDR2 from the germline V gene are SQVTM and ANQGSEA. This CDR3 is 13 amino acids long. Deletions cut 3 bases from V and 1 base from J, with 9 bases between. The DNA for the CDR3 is TGCAGCGTTGAGCGGGGAAGGAACACTGAAGCTTTCTTT. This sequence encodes CSVERGRNTEAFF. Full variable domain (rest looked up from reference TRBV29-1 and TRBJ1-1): SAVISQKPSRDICQRGTSLTIQCQVDSQVTMMFWYRQQPGQSLTLIATANQGSEATYESGFVIDKFPISRPNLTFSTLTVSNMSPEDSSIYLCSVERGRNTEAFFGQGTRLTVV.

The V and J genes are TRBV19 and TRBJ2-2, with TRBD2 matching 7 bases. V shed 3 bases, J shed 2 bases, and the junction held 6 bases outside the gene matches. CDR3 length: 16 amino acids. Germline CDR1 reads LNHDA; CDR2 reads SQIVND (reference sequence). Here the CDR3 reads CASSILPSGNTGELFF. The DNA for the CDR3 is TGTGCCAGTAGTATCCTTCCTAGCGGTAACACCGGGGAGCTGTTTTTT. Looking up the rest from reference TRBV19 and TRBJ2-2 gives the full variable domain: DGGITQSPKYLFRKEGQNVTLSCEQNLNHDAMYWYRQDPGQGLRLIYYSQIVNDFQKGDIAEGYSVSREKKESFPLTVTSAQKNPTAFYLCASSILPSGNTGELFFGEGSRLTVL.

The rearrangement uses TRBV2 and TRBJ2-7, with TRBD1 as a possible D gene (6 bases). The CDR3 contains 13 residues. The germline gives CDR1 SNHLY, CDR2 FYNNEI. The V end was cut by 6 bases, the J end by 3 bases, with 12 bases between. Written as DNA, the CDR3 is TGTGCCAGCAGCGAGAGACAGGTCTACGAGCAGTACTTC. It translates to CASSERQVYEQYF.

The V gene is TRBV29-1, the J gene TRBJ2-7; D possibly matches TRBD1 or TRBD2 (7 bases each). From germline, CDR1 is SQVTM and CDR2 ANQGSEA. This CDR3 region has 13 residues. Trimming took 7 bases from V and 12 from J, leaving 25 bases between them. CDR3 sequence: CSAEEGGGASRYF. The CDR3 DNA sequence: TGCAGCGCGGAGGAGGGAGGGGGCGCTTCTAGGTACTTC.

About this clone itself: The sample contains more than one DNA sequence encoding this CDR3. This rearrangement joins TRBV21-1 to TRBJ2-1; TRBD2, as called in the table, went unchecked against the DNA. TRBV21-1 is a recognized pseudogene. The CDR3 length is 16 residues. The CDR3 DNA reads TGTGCCAGCAGCAAGGGACTAGCGGGGGGGCCGAATGAGCAGTTCTTC. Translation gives CASSKGLAGGPNEQFF.

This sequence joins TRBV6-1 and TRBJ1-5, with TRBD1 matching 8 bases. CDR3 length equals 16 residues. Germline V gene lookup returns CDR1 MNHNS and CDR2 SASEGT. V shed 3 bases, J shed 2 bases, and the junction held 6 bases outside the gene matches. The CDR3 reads CASSDRGRGGNQPQHF. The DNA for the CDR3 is TGTGCCAGCAGTGACAGGGGGCGCGGCGGCAATCAGCCCCAGCATTTT.

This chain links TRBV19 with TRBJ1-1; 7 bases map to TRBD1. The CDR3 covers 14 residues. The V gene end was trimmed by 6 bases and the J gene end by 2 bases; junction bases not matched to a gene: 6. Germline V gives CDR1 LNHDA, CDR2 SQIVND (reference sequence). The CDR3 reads CASSIGTANTEAFF. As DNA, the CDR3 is TGTGCCAGTAGCATCGGGACAGCCAACACTGAAGCTTTCTTT.

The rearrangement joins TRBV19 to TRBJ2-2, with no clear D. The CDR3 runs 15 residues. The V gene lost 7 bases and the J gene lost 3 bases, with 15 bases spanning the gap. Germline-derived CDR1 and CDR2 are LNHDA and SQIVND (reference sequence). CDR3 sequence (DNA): TGTGCCAGTAAGCCCCCGGGCAGATACACCGGGGAGCTGTTTTTT. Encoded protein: CASKPPGRYTGELFF. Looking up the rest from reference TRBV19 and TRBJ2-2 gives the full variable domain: DGGITQSPKYLFRKEGQNVTLSCEQNLNHDAMYWYRQDPGQGLRLIYYSQIVNDFQKGDIAEGYSVSREKKESFPLTVTSAQKNPTAFYLCASKPPGRYTGELFFGEGSRLTVL.

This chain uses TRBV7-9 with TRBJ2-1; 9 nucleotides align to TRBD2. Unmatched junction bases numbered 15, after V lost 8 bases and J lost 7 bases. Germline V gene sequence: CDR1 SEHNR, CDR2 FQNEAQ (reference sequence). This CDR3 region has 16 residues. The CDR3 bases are TGTGCCAGCCTGTCGGCGGGGGGGCTATTTACGAATGAGCAGTTCTTC. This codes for CASLSAGGLFTNEQFF. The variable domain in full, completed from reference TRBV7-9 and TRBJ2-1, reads DTGVSQNPRHKITKRGQNVTFRCDPISEHNRLYWYRQTLGQGPEFLTYFQNEAQLEKSRLLSDRFSAERPKGSFSTLEIQRTEQGDSAMYLCASLSAGGLFTNEQFFGPGTRLTVL.

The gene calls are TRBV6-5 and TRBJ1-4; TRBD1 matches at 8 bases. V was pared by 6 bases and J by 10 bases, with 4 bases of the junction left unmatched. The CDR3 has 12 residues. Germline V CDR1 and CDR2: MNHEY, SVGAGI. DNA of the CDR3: TGTGCCAGCAGGCAACAGGGGGGAAAACTGTTTTTT. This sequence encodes CASRQQGGKLFF.

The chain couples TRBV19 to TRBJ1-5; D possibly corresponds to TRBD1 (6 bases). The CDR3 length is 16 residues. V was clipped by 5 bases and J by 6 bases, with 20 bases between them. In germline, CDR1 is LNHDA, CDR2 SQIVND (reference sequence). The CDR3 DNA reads TGTGCCAGTAGTTTATTAGTGGGCGGGGGCGGTCAGCCCCAGCATTTT. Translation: CASSLLVGGGGQPQHF.

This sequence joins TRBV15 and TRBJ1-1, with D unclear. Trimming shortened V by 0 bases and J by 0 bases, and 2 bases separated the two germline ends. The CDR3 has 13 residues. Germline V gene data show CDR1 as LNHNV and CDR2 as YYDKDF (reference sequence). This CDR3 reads CATSRDVNTEAFF. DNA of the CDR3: TGTGCCACCAGCAGAGATGTGAACACTGAAGCTTTCTTT.

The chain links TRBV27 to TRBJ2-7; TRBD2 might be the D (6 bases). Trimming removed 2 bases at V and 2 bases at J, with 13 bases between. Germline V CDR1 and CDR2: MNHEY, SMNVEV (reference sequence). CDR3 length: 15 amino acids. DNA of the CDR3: TGTGCCAGCAGTTTAAGACTAGGAGGGCCCTACGAGCAGTACTTC. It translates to CASSLRLGGPYEQYF.

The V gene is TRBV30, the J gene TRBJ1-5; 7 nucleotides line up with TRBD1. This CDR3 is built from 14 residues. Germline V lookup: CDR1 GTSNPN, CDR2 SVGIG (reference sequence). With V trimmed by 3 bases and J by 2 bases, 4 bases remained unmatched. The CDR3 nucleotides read TGTGCCTGGAGCCAGCAGGGGGGCAATCAGCCCCAGCATTTT. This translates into CAWSQQGGNQPQHF.